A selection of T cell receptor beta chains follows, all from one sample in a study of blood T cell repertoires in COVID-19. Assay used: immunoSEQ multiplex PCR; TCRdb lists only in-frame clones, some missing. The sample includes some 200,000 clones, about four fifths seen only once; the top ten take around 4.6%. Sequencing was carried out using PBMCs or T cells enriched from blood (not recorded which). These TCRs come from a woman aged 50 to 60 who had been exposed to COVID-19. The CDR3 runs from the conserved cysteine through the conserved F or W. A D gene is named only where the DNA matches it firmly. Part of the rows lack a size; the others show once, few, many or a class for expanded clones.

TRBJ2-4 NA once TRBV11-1 CASSLGAVAKNIQYF TGTGCCAGCAGCTTAGGAGCGGTAGCCAAAAACATTCAGTACTTC
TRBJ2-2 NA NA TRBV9 CASSVNPPGHLFTGELFF TGTGCCAGCAGCGTAAATCCTCCGGGACACTTATTCACCGGGGAGCTGTTTTTT
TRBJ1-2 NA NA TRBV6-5 CASRGVTGRLDGYTF TGTGCCAGCAGGGGAGTTACAGGGAGATTGGATGGCTACACCTTC
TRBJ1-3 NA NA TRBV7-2 CASSLAAGGGNTIYF TGTGCCAGCAGCTTAGCGGCGGGGGGCGGAAACACCATATATTTT
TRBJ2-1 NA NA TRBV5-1 CASSSEGLREQFF TGCGCCAGCAGCTCCGAGGGCCTACGTGAGCAGTTCTTC
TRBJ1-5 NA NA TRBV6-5 CASSDRNYSNQPQHF TGTGCCAGCTCCGACAGGAACTATAGCAATCAGCCCCAGCATTTT
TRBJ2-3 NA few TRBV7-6 CASSLFLPAAFRDTQYF TGTGCCAGCAGCTTATTTTTGCCGGCGGCCTTTAGAGATACGCAGTATTTT
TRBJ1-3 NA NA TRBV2 CASSSTRSSGNTIYF TGTGCCAGCAGTTCCACAAGGAGCTCTGGAAACACCATATATTTT
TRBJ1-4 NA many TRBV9 CASSPGSGSEKLFF TGTGCCAGCAGCCCTGGTTCGGGGAGTGAAAAACTGTTTTTT
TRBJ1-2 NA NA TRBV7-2 CASTRAEGVGGYTF TGTGCCAGCACGCGGGCCGAGGGGGTAGGTGGCTACACCTTC
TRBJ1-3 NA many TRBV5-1 CASAAGAGNTIYF TGCGCCAGCGCCGCCGGGGCTGGAAACACCATATATTTT
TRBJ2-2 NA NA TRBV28 CASTPYRVSGELFF TGTGCCAGCACCCCATACAGGGTGTCCGGGGAGCTGTTTTTT
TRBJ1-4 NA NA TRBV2 CAGGSVGPEKLFF TGTGCCGGAGGGAGTGTTGGTCCCGAAAAACTGTTTTTT
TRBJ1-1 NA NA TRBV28 CASKSQMNTEAFF TGTGCCAGCAAGTCACAAATGAACACTGAAGCTTTCTTT
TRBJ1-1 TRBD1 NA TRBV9 CASSLRTGPSHGNTEAFF TGTGCCAGCAGCCTTCGGACAGGCCCCTCGCATGGGAACACTGAAGCTTTCTTT
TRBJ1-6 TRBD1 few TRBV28 CASSLPRQGGGRNSPLHF TGTGCCAGCAGTTTACCGCGACAGGGCGGGGGGCGGAATTCACCCCTCCACTTT
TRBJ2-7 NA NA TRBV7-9 CASSHTSYEQYF TGTGCCAGCAGCCATACTAGCTACGAGCAGTACTTC